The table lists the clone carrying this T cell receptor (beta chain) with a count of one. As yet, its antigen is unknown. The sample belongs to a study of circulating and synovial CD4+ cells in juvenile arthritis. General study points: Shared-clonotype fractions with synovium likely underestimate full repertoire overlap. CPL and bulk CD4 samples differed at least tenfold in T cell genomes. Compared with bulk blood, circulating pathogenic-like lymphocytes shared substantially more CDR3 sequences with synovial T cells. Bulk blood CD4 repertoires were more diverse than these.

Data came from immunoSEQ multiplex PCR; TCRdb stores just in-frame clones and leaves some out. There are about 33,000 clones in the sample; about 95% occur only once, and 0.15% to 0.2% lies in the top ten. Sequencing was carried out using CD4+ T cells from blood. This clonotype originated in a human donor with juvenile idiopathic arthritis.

CDR3 sequence (DNA): TGTGCCAGTAGCCCGAGACATAGGTTGGACAATGAGCAGTTCTTC. Residues: CASSPRHRLDNEQFF. The chain recombines TRBV19 with TRBJ2-1; D call uncertain. This CDR3 comprises 15 residues. With 6 bases removed from V and 5 bases from J, the gap between germline ends came to 17 bases. CDR1 LNHDA and CDR2 SQIVND come from the germline V gene (reference sequence).